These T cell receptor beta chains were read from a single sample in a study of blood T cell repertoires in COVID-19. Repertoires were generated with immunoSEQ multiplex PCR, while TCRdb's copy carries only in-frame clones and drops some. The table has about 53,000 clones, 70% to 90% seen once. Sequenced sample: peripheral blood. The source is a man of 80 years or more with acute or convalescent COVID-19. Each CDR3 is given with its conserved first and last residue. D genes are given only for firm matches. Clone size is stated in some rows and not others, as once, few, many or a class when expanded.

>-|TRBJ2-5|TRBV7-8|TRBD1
TGTGCCAGCAGCTTAGGGGCAGCCCGGGACAGGGGTAGGGAGACCCAGTACTTC
CASSLGAARDRGRETQYF
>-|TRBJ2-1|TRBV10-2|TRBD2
TGCGCCAGCAACTTTCTAGCGGGGGGGAAGAATGAGCAGTTCTTC
CASNFLAGGKNEQFF
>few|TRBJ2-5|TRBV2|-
TGTGCCAGCAGTGCGGTGCGGGGCCTCCAAGAGACCCAGTACTTC
CASSAVRGLQETQYF
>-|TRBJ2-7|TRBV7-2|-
TGTGCCAGCAGCCTCGTTGGGGACAACGAGCAGTACTTC
CASSLVGDNEQYF
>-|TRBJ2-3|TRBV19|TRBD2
TGTGCCAGTAACAACGGGGGGTTCACAGATACGCAGTATTTT
CASNNGGFTDTQYF
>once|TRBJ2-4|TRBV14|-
TGTGCCAGCAGCCAAGAACCCGTGAGGTCAGCCAAAAACATTCAGTACTTC
CASSQEPVRSAKNIQYF
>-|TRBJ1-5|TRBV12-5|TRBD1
TGTGCTAGTGGTCCCGCGGTCGGACAGGGCGATCAGCCCCAGCATTTT
CASGPAVGQGDQPQHF
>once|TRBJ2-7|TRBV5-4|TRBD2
TGTGCCAGCAGCTTGGGAGGGAGGGTGGACTACGAGCAGTACTTC
CASSLGGRVDYEQYF
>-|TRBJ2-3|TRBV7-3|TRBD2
TGTGCCAGCAGTTGGACTAGCGGGGCAGATACGCAGTATTTT
CASSWTSGADTQYF
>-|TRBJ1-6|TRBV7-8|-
TGTGCCAGCAGCTTAAGACTGGCGAATTCACCCCTCCACTTT
CASSLRLANSPLHF
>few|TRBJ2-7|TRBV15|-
TGTGCCACCAGCAGAGATGGGCCGGAGGGCGAGCAGTACTTC
CATSRDGPEGEQYF
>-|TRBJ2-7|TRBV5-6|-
TGTGCCAGCAGCTTGGTCCAGGGTATTGACTACGAGCAGTACTTC
CASSLVQGIDYEQYF
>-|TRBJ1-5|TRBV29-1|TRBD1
TGCAGCGTTGGGCCCAGGGGGCTCCCACAGGCCCAGCATTTT
CSVGPRGLPQAQHF
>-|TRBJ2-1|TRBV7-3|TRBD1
TGTGCCAGCAGGCGGACAGGGGGGACCTACAATGAGCAGTTCTTC
CASRRTGGTYNEQFF
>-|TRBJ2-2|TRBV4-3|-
TGCGCCAGCAGCCAAGTGAGCTCGGGGGAGCTGTTTTTT
CASSQVSSGELFF
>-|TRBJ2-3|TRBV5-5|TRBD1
TGTGCCAGCAGCGTCGGGACAGGGGGAAGGACAGATACGCAGTATTTT
CASSVGTGGRTDTQYF
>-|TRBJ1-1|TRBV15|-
TGTGCCACCAGCAGAGTTAAGAACACTGAAGCTTTCTTT
CATSRVKNTEAFF
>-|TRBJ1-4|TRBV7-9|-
TGTGCCAGCAGCAACCGGACAGCCCTTAATGAAAAACTGTTTTTT
CASSNRTALNEKLFF
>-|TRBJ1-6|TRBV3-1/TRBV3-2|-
TGTGCCAGCAGCCAAGGACATCGGAATTCACCCCTCCACTTT
CASSQGHRNSPLHF
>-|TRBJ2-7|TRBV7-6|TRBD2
TGTGCCAGCAGCTTCACTAGCGGGGGGTACTACGAGCAGTACTTC
CASSFTSGGYYEQYF
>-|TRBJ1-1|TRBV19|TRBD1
TGTGCCAGTAGTACCGGACAGGGGGCTAGCACTGAAGCTTTCTTT
CASSTGQGASTEAFF
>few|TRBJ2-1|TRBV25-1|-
TGTGCCAGCTCACACCGGGACACCGGGAACAATGAGCAGTTCTTC
CASSHRDTGNNEQFF